These 13 T cell receptor beta chains came from one sample sequenced in a study of T cell clonality in common variable immunodeficiency. The study, taken as a whole, reports: Reportedly, TCR beta sequences from common variable immunodeficiency showed fewer deletions and N-nucleotide insertions.

This table comes from immunoSEQ multiplex PCR, and its TCRdb copy is limited to in-frame clones, with some not included. The sample was found to contain tens of thousands of clones, and every one recurs. These receptors lack a known antigen. Sequencing input: peripheral blood mononuclear cells. The receptors were sampled from a human donor with common variable immunodeficiency.

CDR3: CASISGTGSYEQYF. The CDR3 bases that were read are TGTGCCAGCATCTCCGGGACAGGCTCCTACGAG. The V gene is TRBV7-9, the J gene TRBJ2-7, with 8 bases fitting TRBD1. The read ends 3 residues before the CDR3 terminus; that terminus is restored from the germline J gene. This CDR3 spans 14 amino acids. J gave up 0 bases and V 7 bases, and 5 bases lay outside the gene matches. Germline V CDR1 and CDR2: SEHNR, FQNEAQ (reference sequence).

This clone was seen ten or more times. The CDR3 end is not reached by the read, which stops 3 residues before it; the germline J gene fills it in. This sequence joins TRBV2 and TRBJ1-5; no definite D call. Germline-derived CDR1 and CDR2 are SNHLY and FYNNEI. Deletions cut 3 bases from V and 9 bases from J, with 15 bases between. The CDR3 sequence is 14 residues long. The sequenced CDR3 bases are TGTGCCAGCAGTGAGGAACCGATCGGGGTGCCC. Translating it yields CASSEEPIGVP. The whole CDR3 region reads CASSEEPIGVPQHF.

This clone occurred a few times. Read sequence stops 3 residues before the CDR3 end, and the germline J gene provides the missing end. V and J are TRBV5-1 and TRBJ2-7; D gene ambiguous. The CDR3 is made up of 16 amino acids. Trimming removed 5 bases at V and 1 base at J, with 19 bases between. CDR1 SGHRS and CDR2 YFSETQ come from the germline V gene. CDR3 residues: CASSWNLRVYSYEQYF. CDR3 DNA (partial): TGCGCCAGCAGTTGGAATCTTAGGGTCTATTCCTACGAG.

At least ten counts were recorded for this clone. From the germline J gene comes the end of the CDR3, since the read stops 3 residues before it. The chain uses TRBV5-1 and TRBJ2-2; 10 nucleotides match TRBD2. The CDR3 totals 15 residues. The J segment lost 6 bases and the V segment lost 2 bases, leaving 4 bases of the junction unmatched. Germline V CDR1 and CDR2: SGHRS, YFSETQ. The DNA read from the CDR3 is TGCGCCAGCAGCTTCACTAGCGGGAAGGCCGGGGAG. Translation: CASSFTSGKAGE. The complete CDR3 protein is CASSFTSGKAGELFF.

This clone was recorded many times. Coverage ceases 3 residues before the CDR3 finishes, and the germline J gene fills in the end. The rearrangement links TRBV7-9 to TRBJ2-3, with D perhaps matching TRBD1 (6 bases). V shed 5 bases and J shed 4 bases, with 16 bases lying between them. Germline CDR1 reads SEHNR; CDR2 reads FQNEAQ (reference sequence). The CDR3 sequence is 15 residues long. The CDR3 sequence: CASSPGQHTADTQYF. The sequenced CDR3 bases are TGTGCCAGCAGCCCCGGACAGCACACGGCAGATACG.

Ten or more counts support this clone. The DNA ends 3 residues before the CDR3 does, and the rest of the CDR3 is filled in from the germline J gene. The chain has TRBV7-9 and TRBJ2-1, with TRBD1 matching over 8 bases. Unmatched junction bases numbered 3, after V lost 1 base and J lost 4 bases. CDR3 size: 15 residues. Germline V gives CDR1 SEHNR, CDR2 FQNEAQ (reference sequence). The DNA read from the CDR3 is TGTGCCAGCAGCTTAGGCCAGGGGGCGTACAATGAG. Residues: CASSLGQGAYNE. The complete CDR3 protein is CASSLGQGAYNEQFF.

This clone is labeled as medium-sized. The read is 3 residues too short to cover the CDR3 end, so that end is filled in from the germline J gene. This rearrangement joins TRBV3-1 (or the pseudogene TRBV3-2) to TRBJ2-1, with 10 positions matching TRBD2. The CDR3 covers 16 residues. The V gene's germline CDR1 is LGHDT and CDR2 YNNKEL (reference sequence). V shed 4 bases and J 3 bases; nucleotides not matched to a gene: 6. CDR3 protein: CASSPILAGFYNEQFF. The CDR3 bases that were read are TGTGCCAGCAGCCCCATACTAGCGGGATTCTACAATGAG.

In this sample, this clone turned up a few times. The CDR3 end falls 3 residues outside the read, so it is completed with the germline J gene. The chain is built from TRBV2 and TRBJ2-5, with TRBD2 as a possible D gene (5 bases). This CDR3 is built from 12 residues. Germline V CDR1 and CDR2: SNHLY, FYNNEI. Trimming removed 6 bases at V and 0 bases at J, with 5 bases between. CDR3 DNA, as far as it was read: TGTGCCAGCAGCGGGGACCAAGAGACC. Amino acids: CASSGDQET. The entire CDR3 reads CASSGDQETQYF. Together with reference TRBV2 and TRBJ2-5, the CDR3 gives the full variable domain: EPEVTQTPSHQVTQMGQEVILRCVPISNHLYFYWYRQILGQKVEFLVSFYNNEISEKSEIFDDQFSVERPDGSNFTLKIRSTKLEDSAMYFCASSGDQETQYFGPGTRLLVL.

As concerns this clone: Sequencing ends 3 residues short of the CDR3 end; the germline J gene provides the rest. The chain joins TRBV5-1 to TRBJ2-7, with a tentative D call TRBD1 (6 bases). V lost 0 bases, J lost 0 bases, and 10 bases lay in between. This CDR3 has 15 amino acids. Germline V gene lookup returns CDR1 SGHRS and CDR2 YFSETQ. Here the CDR3 reads CASSLVPDSSYEQYF. The CDR3 DNA, read in part, is TGCGCCAGCAGCTTGGTCCCGGACAGCTCCTACGAG.

This clone was observed many times. The read comes to an end 3 residues before the CDR3 does, leaving the germline J gene to fill in the end. This rearrangement joins TRBV30 to TRBJ1-2; maybe TRBD1 (6 bases). The CDR3 totals 15 residues. Germline values: CDR1 GTSNPN, CDR2 SVGIG (reference sequence). V was shortened by 0 bases and J by 2 bases, with 13 bases between the two germline ends. The CDR3 sequence: CAWSVFQGQNYGYTF. The sequenced CDR3 bases are TGTGCCTGGAGTGTATTTCAGGGACAAAACTATGGC.

This clone was recorded many times. The read finishes 3 residues shy of the CDR3 end, and the germline J gene is used to complete it. The chain employs TRBV2 and TRBJ2-2; 7 bases align to TRBD1. V lost 1 base to trimming and J lost 7 bases; unmatched junction nucleotides: 6. Germline loops: CDR1 SNHLY, CDR2 FYNNEI. This CDR3 has 15 residues. The sequenced part of the CDR3 DNA is TGTGCCAGCAGTGAAGAACAGGGGAACCGCGGGGAG. It encodes CASSEEQGNRGE. From start to end, the CDR3 is CASSEEQGNRGELFF. The whole variable domain, filled in from reference TRBV2 and TRBJ2-2, reads EPEVTQTPSHQVTQMGQEVILRCVPISNHLYFYWYRQILGQKVEFLVSFYNNEISEKSEIFDDQFSVERPDGSNFTLKIRSTKLEDSAMYFCASSEEQGNRGELFFGEGSRLTVL.

This clone has only a few counts. Sequencing ends 3 residues short of the CDR3 end; the germline J gene provides the rest. The chain recombines TRBV19 with TRBJ2-7; 7 positions agree with TRBD1. V dropped 6 bases and J dropped 3; count of bases not matched to a gene: 5. Germline V gives CDR1 LNHDA, CDR2 SQIVND (reference sequence). The CDR3 totals 13 residues. The CDR3 sequence: CASRDRDVYEQYF. The sequenced CDR3 bases are TGTGCCAGTAGAGACAGGGATGTCTACGAG.

In regard to this clone: From the germline J gene comes the end of the CDR3, since the read stops 3 residues before it. The rearrangement uses TRBV5-1 and TRBJ2-1; 12 bases align to TRBD2. V dropped 6 bases and J dropped 3; count of bases not matched to a gene: 4. There are 15 residues in the CDR3. Germline assignment: CDR1 SGHRS and CDR2 YFSETQ. Incomplete CDR3 DNA: TGCGCCAGCATACCGACTAGCGGGAGCTACAATGAG. The encoded protein is CASIPTSGSYNE. The full CDR3 reads CASIPTSGSYNEQFF.